Included here is one T cell receptor beta chain sequence, with context. Its antigen has not been determined. No base quality values were provided; no much bigger clone lies one nucleotide off. The junction carries 17 bases between V and J, which are trimmed by 1 base and 2 bases respectively. Taken from the germline V gene, the CDR1 and CDR2 loops are SGHTS and YDEGEE. From its cysteine to its phenylalanine, the CDR3 spans 17 amino acids. The kept DNA is CDR3 alone, 51 bases in frame from the first base. This sample is drawn from a study of Ad26.COV2.S vaccination and SARS-CoV-2 variants (dated by TCRdb to the early 2020s). Study-wide context: Vaccine-arm donors were drawn from COV1001, a multicentre, randomized, double-blind, placebo-controlled phase I-IIa trial of Ad26.COV2.S in healthy adults. Ad26.COV2.S was administered intramuscularly at 5 x 10^10 or 1 x 10^11 viral particles, either as a single shot or as two shots given 56 days apart. TCRbeta repertoire sequencing served as the tool for gauging how specific and how broad the SARS-CoV-2-reactive T cell receptors were following Ad26.COV2.S vaccination. A total of around 32 samples were included in the TCR-sequenced set, comprising approximately 20 Ad26.COV2.S vaccine recipients, 5 placebo recipients and 8 SARS-CoV-2 convalescent individuals. Trial participants were randomized into five groups of five: low-dose or high-dose Ad26.COV2.S given once or twice, or placebo on both occasions. Investigators did not know the trial group allocation while performing experiments and assessing outcomes. What the research found in general, with its limitations: The study lacked the statistical power to compare responses across vaccine doses or regimens. It was noted by the authors that total T cell responses may have been underestimated by the TCR breadth and depth analyses. Spike-specific TCR breadth was higher in Ad26.COV2.S recipients than in placebo recipients (P = 0.0014). After vaccination, substantial breadth of spike-specific CD8+ and CD4+ T cell responses was reported. Vaccine and placebo recipients had comparable non-spike TCR breadth, which fits with the vaccine containing only spike.

The sample's treatment or condition label, decoded: around 19 received Ad26.COV2.S at low or high dose, single or two shots; 5 received placebo; per-sample allocation not given. Repertoires of vaccine and placebo recipients were sequenced from samples collected on day 63 after the first injection. Cohort 1b enrolled about two dozen adults aged 18-55 years at a single site in Boston, USA, between 29 July and 7 August 2020. Ad26.COV2.S consisted of a replication-incompetent adenovirus type 26 vector by which a prefusion-stabilized SARS-CoV-2 spike protein from the original Wuhan strain was expressed. TCRbeta CDR3 regions were sequenced with the immunoSEQ Assay. After extraction, genomic DNA underwent amplification by bias-controlled multiplex PCR, followed by high-throughput sequencing. Concerning the study's data processing: To quantify the absolute abundance of every unique TCRbeta CDR3 region, sequences were collapsed and filtered. T cell fraction was estimated by normalization of TCRbeta template counts to usable DNA, with usable DNA being measured through amplification of reference genes present in all nucleated cells. Repertoire TCRs were annotated as SARS-CoV-2-specific by exact matching of V gene, CDR3 amino acid sequence and J gene to a known reactive TCR set. The reference SARS-CoV-2 TCR set was derived from MIRA and filtered for enrichment in COVID-19-positive ImmuneCODE repertoires, a step that removed public or cross-reactive TCRs. Based on the MIRA antigens, annotated TCRs were further analysed at the level of specific ORF or position within ORF. Depth was the summed frequency of annotated unique rearrangements, while breadth was defined as annotated unique rearrangements over total unique productive rearrangements. TCR breadth was compared between groups using two-sided Wilcoxon rank-sum tests. The clones in this table, taken by TCRdb from immuneACCESS, are in-frame only. Not every clone is retained; where verified, under half of the shortfall comes from an unresolved V gene, and the cause of the rest is unknown. V and J calls and clone size are copied from that table; D and trimming were computed from the DNA. The sample records some 300,000 clones, more than 70% of which are singletons. The ten largest clones take up roughly 1.9% of the sample.

The source material was peripheral blood, sampled in a trial of Ad26.COV2.S vaccine versus placebo. The receptor was isolated from a person aged 18-60 years who received the Ad26.COV2.S COVID-19 vaccine or a placebo. Here the chain combines TRBV5-8 and TRBJ2-3; TRBD2 is perhaps the D gene, given 6 matching bases. The CDR3 region: CASSLIFPGGYTDTQYF. The DNA sequence is given as TGTGCCAGCAGCTTGATCTTCCCCGGGGGATACACAGATACGCAGTATTTT.